This TCR beta chain was retrieved from a study of T cell responses to AZD1222 COVID-19 vaccine. Study results and limitations: Reportedly, nearly half of unique spike TCRs recognized epitopes outside B.1.351/B.1.1.7 mutations. Breadth and depth of Spike-specific TCRs rose after two AZD1222 doses.

Worth noting for this clone: Its specificity is not known.

The CDR3 loop spans 11 amino acids. Per the germline V gene, CDR1 is DFQATT and CDR2 is SNEGSKA (reference sequence). V was clipped by 2 bases and J by 5 bases, with 3 bases between them. Data came from immunoSEQ multiplex PCR; TCRdb stores just in-frame clones and leaves some out. The table includes about 120,000 clones, 80% to 95% detected once. The material was peripheral blood, obtained on day 0 of AZD1222 vaccination. This clonotype was sampled from an adult in good health. This rearrangement joins TRBV20-1 to TRBJ2-2; D unclear. The CDR3 loop reads CSARSTGELFF. As DNA, the CDR3 is TGCAGTGCTAGAAGTACCGGGGAGCTGTTTTTT.